This TCR beta chain was obtained from a study of blood T cell repertoires in COVID-19. CDR1 and CDR2 (germline): SGHTA, FQGNSA. This CDR3 contains 14 residues. With 1 base removed from V and 5 bases from J, the gap between germline ends came to 8 bases. The method was immunoSEQ multiplex PCR; TCRdb's version includes in-frame clones alone and lacks a portion of them. The sample lists 250,000 to 350,000 clones; more than 70% were seen once. The sequencing input was peripheral blood. The sequence was obtained from a man aged 18 to 29 who had recovered from COVID-19. The chain is built from TRBV7-2 and TRBJ2-2; no reliable D call. DNA for the CDR3: TGTGCCAGCAGCTTAGACAAAGTTACCGGGGAGCTGTTTTTT. It is translated as CASSLDKVTGELFF.